There are many counts of the clone carrying this TCR beta chain. A library of TCRbeta sequences, prepared with unique molecular identifiers, was generated. TCRdb called the PCR reads again in MiXCR, with one record for every CDR3 protein. The sample has a few hundred thousand distinct CDR3 sequences, 7.5% to 10% seen once. The sample originates from a study of T-cell reconstitution after alpha-beta-depleted transplantation in children. The sample in question was PBMCs from the stem cell graft donor, obtained from the stem cell graft. The sequence was collected from a human donor who donated a stem cell graft to a child with SCID.

The CDR3 region has the DNA TGTGCCAGCAGCCCGGACAACCCAGCCAAAAACATTCAGTACTTC. Amino acid sequence: CASSPDNPAKNIQYF. This chain uses TRBV5-5 with TRBJ2-4; tentatively, D is TRBD1 (5 bases). This CDR3 has 15 amino acids. The germline V gene has CDR1 SGHKS and CDR2 YYEKEE (reference sequence). With 4 bases removed from V and 0 bases from J, the gap between germline ends came to 11 bases.